One T cell receptor (beta chain) is described in this entry. No antigen is known for it. The data were taken from a study of cytotoxic CD8 clonotypes in ibrutinib-treated CLL. Study background: Response sampling occurred after a median around 11 months of treatment (range 6 to 36). The study's findings and limits: Timing of sampling differed between sustained-remission and progressing patients. Clonality measured at baseline exceeded age-matched healthy donors, tracking circulating CD8+ T-cell counts.

CDR1 is SGHDT and CDR2 is YYEEEE in the germline V gene. Losses at the gene ends were 3 bases for V and 4 bases for J; bases not matched to a gene: 5. The CDR3 extends over 17 amino acids. Profiling relied on immunoSEQ multiplex PCR, and the TCRdb table lists in-frame clones only, not all of them. Among some 300,000 clones, roughly 80% were seen once, and the ten largest hold roughly 6.3%. The receptor was isolated from a human donor with chronic lymphocytic leukemia. This chain uses TRBV5-6 with TRBJ2-1; the match to TRBD2 covers 15 bases. The material sequenced was PBMCs, taken before ibrutinib treatment. The CDR3 is CASSSGLAGGSYNEQFF. CDR3 DNA: TGTGCCAGCAGCTCGGGACTAGCGGGAGGTTCATACAATGAGCAGTTCTTC.